One and the same sample provided the 30 T cell receptor beta chains below, sequenced in a study of identical twins. TCRdb processed the 5' RACE reads anew with MiXCR; each CDR3 protein has one entry. The top ten hold approximately 12% of the sample, which has a few hundred thousand distinct CDR3 sequences, less than 20% seen once. Sequencing was carried out using naive T cells sorted from blood. The receptors shown here come from a middle-aged man in good health.

Ten or more counts support this clonotype. The chain links TRBV18 to TRBJ2-1; 9 bases agree with TRBD1. The CDR3 has 19 amino acids. CDR1 and CDR2 from the germline V gene are KGHSH and LQKENI. Trimming took 2 bases from V and 1 from J; bases not matched to a gene: 12. CDR3 region: CASSPLDRGRSMSYNEQFF. The CDR3 DNA reads as TGTGCCAGCTCACCATTGGACAGGGGTCGATCAATGTCCTACAATGAGCAGTTCTTC.

This sequence joins TRBV9 and TRBJ2-5; D is possibly TRBD2 (6 bases). This CDR3 contains 16 residues. The V end lost 4 bases, the J end lost 1 base, and 17 bases lay between the germline ends. Germline assignment: CDR1 SGDLS and CDR2 YYNGEE. CDR3 in amino acids: CASSLRRGLTQETQYF. CDR3 nucleotides: TGTGCCAGCAGCCTACGAAGGGGACTTACCCAAGAGACCCAGTACTTC.

The chain recombines TRBV28 with TRBJ2-3; 10 bases are shared with TRBD1. Trimming cost V 5 bases and J 5 bases; bases outside gene matches: 4. Germline lookup yields CDR1 MDHEN and CDR2 SYDVKM. This CDR3 is built from 14 residues. The CDR3 bases are TGTGCCAGCAGTCTGTGGACAGGGGGAGATACGCAGTATTTT. Amino acids: CASSLWTGGDTQYF.

In this sample, this clonotype turned up a few times. The CDR3 spells CASSGDGGRNTEAFF. In nucleotides, the CDR3 is TGCGCCAGCAGCGGCGACGGTGGTAGGAACACTGAAGCTTTCTTT. V is TRBV5-1 and J is TRBJ1-1, with D uncertain. Trimming took 4 bases from V and 1 from J, leaving 14 bases between them. This CDR3 has 15 amino acids. CDR1 SGHRS and CDR2 YFSETQ come from the germline V gene.

The chain uses TRBV2 and TRBJ2-2; the match to TRBD2 covers 7 bases. Germline loops: CDR1 SNHLY, CDR2 FYNNEI. V dropped 7 bases and J dropped 4; count of bases not matched to a gene: 6. The CDR3 contains 14 residues. In DNA form, the CDR3 reads TGTGCCAGCATCGGACTAGTTGGCACCGGGGAGCTGTTTTTT. It encodes CASIGLVGTGELFF.

This clonotype was recorded many times. The rearrangement uses TRBV3-1 and TRBJ2-1; D perhaps matches TRBD1 (6 bases). V lost 4 bases to trimming and J lost 6 bases, with 16 bases between them. The CDR3 totals 15 residues. CDR1 is LGHDT and CDR2 is YNNKEL in the germline V gene (reference sequence). The CDR3 sequence: CASSPLIGTLNEQFF. In DNA form, the CDR3 reads TGTGCCAGCAGCCCTTTAATCGGGACACTCAATGAGCAGTTCTTC.

In its sample, this clonotype was seen many times. The chain employs TRBV7-2 and TRBJ2-7; TRBD1 matches at 10 bases. The junction had 3 bases not matched to a gene; V was cut back by 4 bases and J by 0 bases. The CDR3 length is 15 residues. The V gene's germline CDR1 is SGHTA and CDR2 FQGNSA. CDR3 sequence reads: CASSSDRGASYEQYF. The CDR3 nucleotides read TGTGCCAGCAGCTCGGACAGGGGGGCCTCCTACGAGCAGTACTTC.

This clonotype has just a few counts. The chain combines TRBV12-3 or TRBV12-4 with TRBJ1-4; no definite D call. The germline V and J ends were trimmed by 2 bases and 7 bases, with 5 bases remaining between them. This CDR3 comprises 12 residues. CDR3 coding DNA: TGTGCCAGCAGTTTATTTGGTGAAAAACTGTTTTTT. It specifies CASSLFGEKLFF.

This chain links TRBV5-5 with TRBJ1-1, with 8 positions matching TRBD1. Germline loops: CDR1 SGHKS, CDR2 YYEKEE (reference sequence). J lost 0 bases, V lost 4 bases, and 5 bases had no gene match. There are 15 residues in the CDR3. CDR3 sequence: CASSRDRIMNTEAFF. Here the CDR3 DNA reads TGTGCCAGCAGCCGGGACAGGATCATGAACACTGAAGCTTTCTTT.

V gene TRBV12-3 or TRBV12-4 combines with J gene TRBJ1-5; TRBD1 aligns across 7 bases. V was pared by 3 bases and J by 7 bases, with 9 bases of the junction left unmatched. The CDR3 consists of 15 residues. CDR3 protein: CASSFDGTVKQPQHF. DNA of the CDR3: TGTGCCAGCAGTTTTGACGGGACAGTGAAGCAGCCCCAGCATTTT.

The rearrangement joins TRBV28 to TRBJ2-7; TRBD1 matches 7 bases. Germline CDR1 MDHEN, CDR2 SYDVKM. The CDR3 length is 15 residues. Trimming cost V 4 bases and J 3 bases; bases outside gene matches: 9. Here the CDR3 DNA reads TGTGCCAGCAGTTATGGACAGGTCCCAGGCTACGAGCAGTACTTC. This gives the protein CASSYGQVPGYEQYF.

This clonotype came up many times. CDR3 nucleotide sequence: TGTGCCAGCAGCTTAACAGCGAGGGGACTAGCGGGGGGTAATAACAATGAGCAGTTCTTC. Translated, it gives CASSLTARGLAGGNNNEQFF. The J gene is TRBJ2-1, the V gene TRBV11-2; 15 positions agree with TRBD2. Trimming took 2 bases from V and 5 from J; bases not matched to a gene: 13. The CDR3 is made up of 20 amino acids. Looked up from germline, CDR1 is SGHAT and CDR2 is FQNNGV.

This clonotype turned up a few times. The rearrangement uses TRBV6-5 and TRBJ2-7; D gene unclear. There are 11 residues in the CDR3. V dropped 8 bases and J dropped 3 bases, with 8 bases sitting between them. CDR1 is MNHEY, CDR2 SVGAGI, per germline. CDR3 sequence reads: CASRRLYEQYF. CDR3 coding DNA: TGTGCCAGCCGGCGGCTCTACGAGCAGTACTTC.

This clonotype occurred many times. The chain joins TRBV10-3 to TRBJ2-3; a weak D match, TRBD2 (7 bases). Germline lookup yields CDR1 ENHRY and CDR2 SYGVKD. The CDR3 contains 16 residues. Between the trimmed V and J ends, which lost 0 bases and 3 bases, there was a span of 13 bases. The CDR3 sequence: CAISESARGLTDTQYF. The DNA for the CDR3 is TGTGCCATCAGTGAGTCGGCCAGGGGACTAACAGATACGCAGTATTTT.

This clonotype was counted ten times or more. The chain couples TRBV4-3 to TRBJ2-7; D uncertain. The CDR3 length is 15 residues. Trimming shortened V by 0 bases and J by 3 bases, and 12 bases separated the two germline ends. Looked up from germline, CDR1 is LGHNA and CDR2 is YSLEER. DNA for the CDR3: TGCGCCAGCAGCCAAGATTCAGAGGCTGTCTACGAGCAGTACTTC. Protein sequence: CASSQDSEAVYEQYF.

This clonotype has just a few counts. This chain uses TRBV4-1 with TRBJ1-2; TRBD1 might be the D (6 bases). Trimming removed 2 bases from V and 8 bases from J, with 18 bases in between. This CDR3 is 15 amino acids long. Germline assignment: CDR1 MGHRA and CDR2 YSYEKL. The CDR3 protein is CASSQFVQGSEGYTF. In DNA form, the CDR3 reads TGCGCCAGCAGCCAATTCGTACAGGGTTCTGAAGGCTACACCTTC.

This chain links TRBV11-1 with TRBJ2-7; 7 bases are shared with TRBD1. CDR1 is SGHAT, CDR2 FQDESV, per germline (reference sequence). The CDR3 contains 16 residues. Trimming cost V 3 bases and J 2 bases; bases outside gene matches: 10. This CDR3 is CASSFSRTGMTYEQYF. For the CDR3, the DNA is TGTGCCAGCAGCTTTTCCCGGACAGGTATGACCTACGAGCAGTACTTC.

The rearrangement links TRBV5-1 to TRBJ1-1; D uncertain. Trimming shortened V by 4 bases and J by 1 base, and 11 bases separated the two germline ends. The length of the CDR3 is 14 residues. Germline CDR1 reads SGHRS; CDR2 reads YFSETQ. The CDR3 reads CASSDGLWNTEAFF. The CDR3 coding sequence is TGCGCCAGCAGCGACGGGTTGTGGAACACTGAAGCTTTCTTT.

In DNA, the CDR3 is TGCGCCAGCCGGTGGACAGGGGGCACGAACACTGAAGCTTTCTTT. The encoded protein is CASRWTGGTNTEAFF. The gene calls are TRBV5-1 and TRBJ1-1; 11 positions agree with TRBD1. The germline V gene encodes CDR1 SGHRS and CDR2 YFSETQ. This CDR3 comprises 15 residues. The trim removed 7 bases at V and 1 base at J, leaving 6 bases unmatched.

The J gene is TRBJ2-4, the V gene TRBV20-1; perhaps TRBD2 as D (6 bases). The V end was cut by 5 bases, the J end by 7 bases, with 15 bases between. This CDR3 spans 13 amino acids. From germline, CDR1 is DFQATT and CDR2 SNEGSKA (reference sequence). The CDR3 DNA sequence: TGCAGTGCTGGGCGGGATTCCGGGAACATTCAGTACTTC. It specifies CSAGRDSGNIQYF.

The chain uses TRBV20-1 and TRBJ2-3; no clear D gene. Trimming took off 6 bases at V and 1 base at J, with 11 bases between the two ends. CDR3 length: 13 residues. Germline V gene sequence: CDR1 DFQATT, CDR2 SNEGSKA (reference sequence). The chain's CDR3 is CSANSPGTDTQYF. The CDR3 nucleotides read TGCAGTGCGAATAGCCCTGGCACAGATACGCAGTATTTT.

This chain uses TRBV20-1 with TRBJ2-7, with D uncertain. The V end lost 0 bases, the J end lost 0 bases, and 9 bases lay between the germline ends. The CDR3 contains 14 residues. Germline assignment: CDR1 DFQATT and CDR2 SNEGSKA (reference sequence). CDR3 sequence (DNA): TGCAGTGCTAGAGATCTCGGAGTCTCCTACGAGCAGTACTTC. Protein: CSARDLGVSYEQYF.

This chain joins TRBV5-1 and TRBJ2-7, with 9 nucleotides matching TRBD2. V lost 0 bases to trimming and J lost 1 base; unmatched junction nucleotides: 2. The CDR3 sequence is 15 residues long. Germline CDR1 SGHRS, CDR2 YFSETQ. The chain's CDR3 is CASSLASGDSYEQYF. The CDR3 DNA sequence: TGCGCCAGCAGCTTGGCTAGCGGGGATTCCTACGAGCAGTACTTC.

This clonotype was found once. The chain uses TRBV14 and TRBJ2-1; no clear D gene. Germline CDR1 is SGHDN and CDR2 is FVKESK. Trimming stripped 3 bases from V and 9 bases from J, with 9 bases between. This CDR3 spans 12 amino acids. CDR3 DNA: TGTGCCAGCAGCCACGCCGTTAGTGAGCAGTTCTTC. It is translated as CASSHAVSEQFF.

This clonotype was observed at least ten times. This sequence joins TRBV5-5 and TRBJ2-5, with no clear D. The CDR3 has 14 amino acids. V was shortened by 0 bases and J by 2 bases, with 8 bases between the two germline ends. Germline CDR1 SGHKS, CDR2 YYEKEE (reference sequence). CDR3 protein: CASSLGLGQETQYF. The CDR3, as DNA: TGTGCCAGCAGCTTGGGATTGGGACAAGAGACCCAGTACTTC.

The chain employs TRBV15 and TRBJ2-1, with 7 bases fitting TRBD1. The V and J ends lost 2 bases and 6 bases, in that order; junction bases with no gene match: 10. This CDR3 contains 16 residues. Germline V gene sequence: CDR1 LNHNV, CDR2 YYDKDF (reference sequence). This chain's CDR3 is CATSRQLTGASNEQFF. CDR3 nucleotide sequence: TGTGCCACCAGCAGACAACTTACAGGGGCCAGCAATGAGCAGTTCTTC.

This sequence joins TRBV6-5 and TRBJ2-1, with 9 bases that match TRBD2. J gave up 3 bases and V 4 bases, and 10 bases lay outside the gene matches. The CDR3 contains 17 residues. Germline CDR1 is MNHEY and CDR2 is SVGAGI. CDR3 coding DNA: TGTGCCAGCAGTTGGATAGCGGGAGAGCTTATCTACAATGAGCAGTTCTTC. It translates to CASSWIAGELIYNEQFF.

The V call is TRBV7-9, the J call TRBJ1-5; D gene ambiguous. CDR3 length: 11 amino acids. Germline CDR1 is SEHNR and CDR2 is FQNEAQ (reference sequence). The V and J ends lost 5 bases and 9 bases respectively, with 8 bases between them. As DNA, the CDR3 is TGTGCCAGCAGCGATCCGGGGCCCCAGCATTTT. Translated, it gives CASSDPGPQHF.

Many counts were recorded for this clonotype. The V call is TRBV5-1, the J call TRBJ1-2; tentative D call: TRBD1 (6 bases). V lost 0 bases, J lost 3 bases, and 9 bases lay in between. There are 14 residues in the CDR3. Per the germline V gene, CDR1 is SGHRS and CDR2 is YFSETQ. CDR3 protein: CASSLETGDYGYTF. The CDR3 DNA reads as TGCGCCAGCAGCTTGGAGACAGGAGACTATGGCTACACCTTC.

The chain employs TRBV12-3 or TRBV12-4 and TRBJ2-1; the match to TRBD2 covers 10 bases. The CDR3 runs 14 residues. Trimming at V came to 4 bases and at J to 6 bases, leaving 3 bases not matched to a gene. The CDR3 loop reads CASSSGTSVNEQFF. CDR3 sequence (DNA): TGTGCCAGCAGTTCCGGGACTAGCGTCAATGAGCAGTTCTTC.